This paragraph covers one TCR beta chain sequence. Repertoires were generated with immunoSEQ multiplex PCR, while TCRdb's copy carries only in-frame clones and drops some. Of about 8,400 clones in the sample, more than 75% were seen once. This CDR3 spans 14 amino acids. From germline, CDR1 is SGHTA and CDR2 FQGTGA. V was clipped by 5 bases and J by 1 base; unmatched bases: 3. This sample stems from a study of sequential checkpoint blockade in melanoma. In the study overall: Maintenance nivolumab came after either treatment sequence.

The treatment was: randomized to nivolumab then ipilimumab (arm A) or the reverse (arm B). This chain uses TRBV7-3 with TRBJ1-1, with TRBD1 matching 8 bases. Sequences were derived from CD8+ T cells sorted from blood (inferred from file names), sampled from a patient given nivolumab and ipilimumab in sequence. This clonotype was obtained from a human donor with melanoma. This CDR3 reads CASSLGTGNTEAFF. The CDR3 bases are TGTGCCAGCAGCCTCGGGACAGGGAACACTGAAGCTTTCTTT.